This TCR beta chain was documented in a study of T cells in Graves' hyperthyroidism and ophthalmopathy. Study context: Sampling of peripheral blood happened at initial diagnosis, prior to any treatment.

At least ten counts were recorded for this clonotype. Its antigen is unknown. CDR3 size: 12 residues. The germline V gene has CDR1 SGHAT and CDR2 FQNNGV. Trimming left V 2 bases short and J 10 bases short, with 10 bases between. Amplified TCR beta CDR3 regions came from RNA transcripts. HTBI primers drove first-round RT-PCR of the TCR CDR3. TCRdb redid the calling of the multiplex PCR reads with MiXCR, one entry per CDR3 protein. The table has over 300,000 distinct CDR3 sequences, approximately 15% seen once. Absent ophthalmopathy progression within 18 months defined stable Graves' hyperthyroidism. Study outcomes and limitations: Median prediction lead before ophthalmopathy onset was around seven months with the model.

The sample taken for sequencing was blood. The V and J genes are TRBV11-2 and TRBJ2-3; D gene ambiguous. This receptor was obtained from a woman in her sixties or seventies with Graves' hyperthyroidism. CDR3 nucleotides: TGTGCCAGCAGCTTAAGTTCTCCAGCGCAGTATTTT. It specifies CASSLSSPAQYF. Full variable domain (remainder filled in from reference TRBV11-2 and TRBJ2-3): EAGVAQSPRYKIIEKRQSVAFWCNPISGHATLYWYQQILGQGPKLLIQFQNNGVVDDSQLPKDRFSAERLKGVDSTLKIQPAKLEDSAVYLCASSLSSPAQYFGPGTRLTVL.